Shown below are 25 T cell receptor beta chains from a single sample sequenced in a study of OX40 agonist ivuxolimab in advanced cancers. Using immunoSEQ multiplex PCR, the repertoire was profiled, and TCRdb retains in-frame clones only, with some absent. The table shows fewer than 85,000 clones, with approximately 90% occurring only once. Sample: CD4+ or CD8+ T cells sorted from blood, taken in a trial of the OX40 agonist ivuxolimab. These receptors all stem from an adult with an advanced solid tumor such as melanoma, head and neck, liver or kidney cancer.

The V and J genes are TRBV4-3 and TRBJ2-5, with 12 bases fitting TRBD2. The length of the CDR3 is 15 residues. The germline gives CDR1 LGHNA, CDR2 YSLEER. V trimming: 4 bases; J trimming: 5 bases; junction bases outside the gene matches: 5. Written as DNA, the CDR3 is TGCGCCAGCAGCCGTCTAGCGGGAGGGCTGGAGACCCAGTACTTC. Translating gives CASSRLAGGLETQYF.

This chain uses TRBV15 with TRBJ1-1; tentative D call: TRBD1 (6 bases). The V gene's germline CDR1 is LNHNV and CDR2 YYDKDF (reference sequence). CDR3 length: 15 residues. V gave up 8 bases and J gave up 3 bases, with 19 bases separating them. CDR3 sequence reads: CATVDRGRGDTEAFF. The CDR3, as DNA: TGTGCCACCGTGGATAGAGGGAGGGGGGACACTGAAGCTTTCTTT.

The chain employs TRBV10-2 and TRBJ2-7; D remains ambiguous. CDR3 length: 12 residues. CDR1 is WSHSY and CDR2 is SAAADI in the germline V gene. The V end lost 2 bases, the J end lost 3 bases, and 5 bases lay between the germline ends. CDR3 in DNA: TGCGCCAGCAGTGAGACAGACTACGAGCAGTACTTC. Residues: CASSETDYEQYF.

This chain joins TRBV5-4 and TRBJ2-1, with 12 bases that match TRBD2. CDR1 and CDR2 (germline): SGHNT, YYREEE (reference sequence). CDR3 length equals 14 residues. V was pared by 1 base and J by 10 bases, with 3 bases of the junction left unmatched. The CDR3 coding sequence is TGTGCCAGCAGCTTGAGGCTAGCGGGGGGGGAGCAGTTCTTC. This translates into CASSLRLAGGEQFF.

The CDR3 protein is CASRVRLAYNEQFF. The DNA of the CDR3 is TGTGCCAGCAGGGTTCGATTAGCCTACAATGAGCAGTTCTTC. J is TRBJ2-1 and V is TRBV28; no clear D gene. V dropped 6 bases and J dropped 2 bases, with 11 bases sitting between them. This CDR3 has 14 residues. The V gene's germline CDR1 is MDHEN and CDR2 SYDVKM.

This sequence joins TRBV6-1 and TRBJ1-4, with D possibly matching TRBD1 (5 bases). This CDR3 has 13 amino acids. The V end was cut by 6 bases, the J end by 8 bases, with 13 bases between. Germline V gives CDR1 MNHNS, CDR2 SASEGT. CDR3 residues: CASRGPGEEKLFF. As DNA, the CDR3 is TGTGCCAGCAGGGGCCCGGGGGAAGAAAAACTGTTTTTT.

Written as DNA, the CDR3 is TGTGCCAGCAGTTTACGTAGCCTGGGACAGGGGATTAACACTGAAGCTTTCTTT. It yields the protein CASSLRSLGQGINTEAFF. The chain joins TRBV27 to TRBJ1-1; 10 bases are shared with TRBD1. The CDR3 consists of 18 residues. The germline gives CDR1 MNHEY, CDR2 SMNVEV (reference sequence). With V trimmed by 2 bases and J by 2 bases, 11 bases remained unmatched.

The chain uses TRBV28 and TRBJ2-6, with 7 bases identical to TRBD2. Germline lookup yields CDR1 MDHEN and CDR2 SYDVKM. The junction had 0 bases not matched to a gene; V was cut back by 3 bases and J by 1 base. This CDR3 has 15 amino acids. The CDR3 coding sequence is TGTGCCAGCAGTTTGGGAGGGTCTGGGGCCAACGTCCTGACTTTC. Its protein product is CASSLGGSGANVLTF.

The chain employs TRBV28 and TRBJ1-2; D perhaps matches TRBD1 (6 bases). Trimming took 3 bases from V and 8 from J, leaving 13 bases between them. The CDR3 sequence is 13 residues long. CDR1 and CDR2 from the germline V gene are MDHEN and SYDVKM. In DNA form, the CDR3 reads TGTGCCAGCAGTTTTGTGGGGGCAGAGGGCTACACCTTC. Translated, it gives CASSFVGAEGYTF.

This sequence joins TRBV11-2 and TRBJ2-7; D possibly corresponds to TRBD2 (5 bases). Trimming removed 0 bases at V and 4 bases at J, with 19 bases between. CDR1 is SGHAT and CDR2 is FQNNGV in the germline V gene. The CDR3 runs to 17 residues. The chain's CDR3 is CASSLDQGSVLLYEQYF. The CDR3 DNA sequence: TGTGCCAGCAGCTTAGATCAAGGTAGCGTCCTATTATACGAGCAGTACTTC.

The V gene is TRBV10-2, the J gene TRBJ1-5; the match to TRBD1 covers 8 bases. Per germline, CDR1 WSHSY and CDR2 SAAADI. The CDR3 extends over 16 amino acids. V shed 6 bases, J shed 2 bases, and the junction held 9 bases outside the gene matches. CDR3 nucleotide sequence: TGCGCCAGCAGCACAGGGGGGAGTTTCGGCAATCAGCCCCAGCATTTT. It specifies CASSTGGSFGNQPQHF.

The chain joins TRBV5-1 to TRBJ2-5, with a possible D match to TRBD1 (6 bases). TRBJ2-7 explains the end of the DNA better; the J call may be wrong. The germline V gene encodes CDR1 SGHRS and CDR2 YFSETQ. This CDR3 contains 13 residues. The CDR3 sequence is CARARGDKYEQYF. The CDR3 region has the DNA TGCGCCAGAGCCAGAGGGGACAAATACGAGCAGTACTTC.

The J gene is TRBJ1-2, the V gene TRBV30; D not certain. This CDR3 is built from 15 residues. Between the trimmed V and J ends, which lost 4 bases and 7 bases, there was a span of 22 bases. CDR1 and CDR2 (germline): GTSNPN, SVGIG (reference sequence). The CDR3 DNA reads TGTGCCTGGAATATCCCTGCCCTGAATGCCCGTGGCTACACCTTC. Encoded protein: CAWNIPALNARGYTF.

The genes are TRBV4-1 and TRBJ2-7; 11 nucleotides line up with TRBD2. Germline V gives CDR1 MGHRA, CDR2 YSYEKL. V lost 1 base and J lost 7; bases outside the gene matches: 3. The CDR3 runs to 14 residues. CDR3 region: CASSQVSGRGEQYF. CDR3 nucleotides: TGCGCCAGCAGCCAAGTTAGCGGGAGGGGTGAGCAGTACTTC.

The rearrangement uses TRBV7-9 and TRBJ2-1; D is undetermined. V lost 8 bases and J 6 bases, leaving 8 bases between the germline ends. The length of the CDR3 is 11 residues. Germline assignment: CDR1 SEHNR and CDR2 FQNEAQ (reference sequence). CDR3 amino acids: CASEETNEQFF. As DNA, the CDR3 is TGTGCCAGCGAAGAGACCAATGAGCAGTTCTTC.

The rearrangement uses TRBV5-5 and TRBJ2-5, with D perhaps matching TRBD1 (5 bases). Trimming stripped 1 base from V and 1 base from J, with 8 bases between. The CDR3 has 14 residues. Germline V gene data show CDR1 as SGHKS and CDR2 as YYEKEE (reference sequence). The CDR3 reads CASSLRQGQETQYF. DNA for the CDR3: TGTGCCAGCAGCTTGAGGCAGGGCCAAGAGACCCAGTACTTC.

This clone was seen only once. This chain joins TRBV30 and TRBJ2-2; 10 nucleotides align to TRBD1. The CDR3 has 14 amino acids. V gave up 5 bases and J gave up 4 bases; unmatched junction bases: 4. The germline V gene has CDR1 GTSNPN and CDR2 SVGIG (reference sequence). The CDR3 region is CAWGQGGVTGELFF. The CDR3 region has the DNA TGTGCCTGGGGACAGGGGGGTGTCACCGGGGAGCTGTTTTTT.

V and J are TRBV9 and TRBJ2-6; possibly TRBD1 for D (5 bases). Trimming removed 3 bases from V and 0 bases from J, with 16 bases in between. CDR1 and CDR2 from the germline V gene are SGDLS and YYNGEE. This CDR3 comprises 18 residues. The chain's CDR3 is CASSGWRQQSSGANVLTF. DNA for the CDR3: TGTGCCAGCAGCGGATGGAGACAGCAGAGCTCTGGGGCCAACGTCCTGACTTTC.

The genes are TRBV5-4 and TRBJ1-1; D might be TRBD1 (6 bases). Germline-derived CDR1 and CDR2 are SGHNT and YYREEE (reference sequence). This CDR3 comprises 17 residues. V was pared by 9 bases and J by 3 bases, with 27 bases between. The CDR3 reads CATHPGAGADRYTEAFF. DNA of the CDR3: TGTGCCACCCACCCGGGGGCAGGCGCCGATCGGTACACTGAAGCTTTCTTT.

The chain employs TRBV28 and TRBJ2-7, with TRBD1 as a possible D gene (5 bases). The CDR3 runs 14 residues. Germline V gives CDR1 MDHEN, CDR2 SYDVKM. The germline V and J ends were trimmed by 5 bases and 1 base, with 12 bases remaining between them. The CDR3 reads CASSATGMSYEQYF. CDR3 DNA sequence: TGTGCCAGCAGTGCCACAGGTATGTCCTACGAGCAGTACTTC.

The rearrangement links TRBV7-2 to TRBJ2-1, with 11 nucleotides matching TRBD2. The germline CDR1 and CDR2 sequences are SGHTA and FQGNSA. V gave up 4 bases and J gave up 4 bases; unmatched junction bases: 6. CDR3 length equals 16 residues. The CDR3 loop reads CASSSVAGGGYNEQFF. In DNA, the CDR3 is TGTGCCAGCAGCTCCGTAGCGGGAGGGGGGTACAATGAGCAGTTCTTC.

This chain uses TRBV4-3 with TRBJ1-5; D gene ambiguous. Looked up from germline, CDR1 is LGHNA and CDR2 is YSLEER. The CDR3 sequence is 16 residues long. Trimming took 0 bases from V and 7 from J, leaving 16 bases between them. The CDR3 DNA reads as TGCGCCAGCAGCCAAGATTATCTATCAGATTGGCAGCCCCAGCATTTT. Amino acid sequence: CASSQDYLSDWQPQHF.

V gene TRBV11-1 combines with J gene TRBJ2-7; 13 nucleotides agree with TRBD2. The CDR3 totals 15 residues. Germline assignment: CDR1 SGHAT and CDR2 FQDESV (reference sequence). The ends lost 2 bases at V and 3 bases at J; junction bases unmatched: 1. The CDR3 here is CASSLRTSGSYEQYF. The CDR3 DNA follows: TGTGCCAGCAGCTTACGGACTAGCGGGAGCTACGAGCAGTACTTC.

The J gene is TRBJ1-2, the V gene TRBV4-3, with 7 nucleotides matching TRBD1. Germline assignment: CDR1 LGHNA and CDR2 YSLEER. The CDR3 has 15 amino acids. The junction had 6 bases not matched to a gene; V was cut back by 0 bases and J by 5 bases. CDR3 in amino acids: CASSQDTGTDYGYTF. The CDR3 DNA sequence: TGCGCCAGCAGCCAAGATACCGGGACAGATTATGGCTACACCTTC.

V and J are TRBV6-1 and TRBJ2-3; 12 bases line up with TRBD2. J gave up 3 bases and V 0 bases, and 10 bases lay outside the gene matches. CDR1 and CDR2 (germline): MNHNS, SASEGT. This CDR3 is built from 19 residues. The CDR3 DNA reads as TGTGCCAGCAGTGAAGCCGGACTACTAGCGGGAGGAGGAACAGATACGCAGTATTTT. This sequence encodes CASSEAGLLAGGGTDTQYF.